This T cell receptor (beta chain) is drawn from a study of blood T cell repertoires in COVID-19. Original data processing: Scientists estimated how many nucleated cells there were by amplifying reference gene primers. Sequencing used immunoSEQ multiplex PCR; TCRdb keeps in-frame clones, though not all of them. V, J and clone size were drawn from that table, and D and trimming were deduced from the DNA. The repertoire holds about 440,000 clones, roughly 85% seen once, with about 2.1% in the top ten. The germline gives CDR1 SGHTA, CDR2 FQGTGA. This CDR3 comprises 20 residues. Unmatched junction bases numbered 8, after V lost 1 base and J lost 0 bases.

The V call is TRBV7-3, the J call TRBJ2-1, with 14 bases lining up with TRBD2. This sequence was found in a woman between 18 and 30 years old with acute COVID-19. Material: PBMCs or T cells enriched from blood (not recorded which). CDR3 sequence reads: CASSLKYRTSGGSSYNEQFF. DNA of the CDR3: TGTGCCAGCAGCTTAAAGTACCGGACTAGCGGGGGGAGCTCCTACAATGAGCAGTTCTTC.